This is a list of T cell receptor beta chains from one sample in a study of T cells after yellow fever vaccination. TCRdb processed the 5' RACE reads anew with MiXCR; each CDR3 protein has one entry. The sample lists about 550,000 distinct CDR3 sequences; about 19% were seen once. Here the sequenced sample was PBMCs, taken 15 days after the yellow fever booster vaccination. All receptors come from a man aged 25-40 years who received the YFV17D yellow fever vaccine. Both conserved end residues are part of each CDR3. The order of the fields is CDR3 DNA, CDR3 protein, D gene, CDR3 length, clone size, J gene, V gene. D genes are given only for firm matches. Expanded clones are given a class, and other clones once, few, many or no size at all.

TGTGCCAGCAGCTTCTCCGTGAGGCGACACCAAGAGACCCAGTACTTC CASSFSVRRHQETQYF . 16 . TRBJ2-5 TRBV7-2
TGCGCCAGCAGTGCCCTAGCGGGAGACGGCACAGATACGCAGTATTTT CASSALAGDGTDTQYF TRBD2 16 . TRBJ2-3 TRBV10-1
TGTGCCAGCAGTTTGGGGCTAGCGGGAGGAAGTAACAATGAGCAGTTCTTC CASSLGLAGGSNNEQFF TRBD2 17 . TRBJ2-1 TRBV28
TGCGCCAGCAGTCTGGCCAGGGATGGACTGGACACTGAAGCTTTCTTT CASSLARDGLDTEAFF . 16 . TRBJ1-1 TRBV5-1
TGTGCCAGCTCGTCTAGCTCCGGCTCCTACGAGCAGTACTTC CASSSSSGSYEQYF . 14 many TRBJ2-7 TRBV27
TGTGCCAGCAGCTTATTAGCGGGTTACCAAGAGACCCAGTACTTC CASSLLAGYQETQYF TRBD2 15 . TRBJ2-5 TRBV7-2
TGTGCCAGCAGCCAAGAGCCCGCCAAGGGCGGGAGCTTCACCGGGGAGCTGTTTTTT CASSQEPAKGGSFTGELFF TRBD2 19 . TRBJ2-2 TRBV3-1
TGCAGCGTTGATTTGGCAAGGGCCCCCTACGAGCAGTACTTC CSVDLARAPYEQYF . 14 . TRBJ2-7 TRBV29-1
TGTGCCAGCAGACTCTCGGGGGGATCAAATCGCGGCTACACCTTC CASRLSGGSNRGYTF . 15 . TRBJ1-2 TRBV7-2
TGCAGTGCTAGTATCCCGGGACGGATCCAAGAGACCCAGTACTTC CSASIPGRIQETQYF . 15 . TRBJ2-5 TRBV20-1
TGCAGTGCCACGACTAGCGGGCCAGAGACCCAGTACTTC CSATTSGPETQYF TRBD2 13 . TRBJ2-5 TRBV20-1
TGCAGTGCTTTAACCGGGAGGGCCTTCGATACGCAGTATTTT CSALTGRAFDTQYF TRBD2 14 few TRBJ2-3 TRBV20-1
TGTGCCAGCAGCCAACATGAACGAGCGGGAGGATATAAGCAGTTCTTC CASSQHERAGGYKQFF TRBD2 16 . TRBJ2-1 TRBV3-1
TGCGCCAGCAGCTTGTACGCGGGAGGGCCCGAGCAGTACTTC CASSLYAGGPEQYF TRBD2 14 many TRBJ2-7 TRBV5-1
TGCTGTGCTAGAGATCTGAAAGGGGGCCGGGATACGCAGTATTTT CCARDLKGGRDTQYF TRBD1 15 . TRBJ2-3 TRBV20-1
TGTGCCAGCTCACTTCGGGGGGCGGCCTCCTACGAGCAGTACTTC CASSLRGAASYEQYF . 15 few TRBJ2-7 TRBV18
TGCAGTGCTGGCCGTAAGAGGGGGCTGGCTAATGAAAAACTGTTTTTT CSAGRKRGLANEKLFF TRBD1 16 few TRBJ1-4 TRBV20-1
TGCAGTGCTAGAGACCCGGGTGCGACAAGCTCCTACAATGAGCAGTTCTTC CSARDPGATSSYNEQFF . 17 . TRBJ2-1 TRBV20-1
TGTGCCAGCATTAACAACGGGAGGGCCAATGAGCAGTTCTTC CASINNGRANEQFF TRBD2 14 few TRBJ2-1 TRBV2
TGCGCCAGCAGCCCCTGGCCCAGGGGCGAGACCGGGGAGCTGTTTTTT CASSPWPRGETGELFF . 16 few TRBJ2-2 TRBV5-1
TGTGCCAGCAGTGACCCAGGGGGCGGGGAGACCCAGTACTTC CASSDPGGGETQYF TRBD1 14 few TRBJ2-5 TRBV6-1
TGTGCCATCAGTGAGCCGCGGGGATCTAGCACAGATACGCAGTATTTT CAISEPRGSSTDTQYF . 16 . TRBJ2-3 TRBV10-3
TGTGCCAGCAGCCAAGGGGGGTACGTGCAGCCCCAGCATTTT CASSQGGYVQPQHF . 14 . TRBJ1-5 TRBV14
TGTGCCAGCAGTTACAGCGTTTCCAGGGCGTCGGGCTCCTACGAGCAGTACTTC CASSYSVSRASGSYEQYF . 18 . TRBJ2-7 TRBV6-5
TGTGCCAGCAGGTACAGTTATTACGAGCAGTACTTC CASRYSYYEQYF . 12 . TRBJ2-7 TRBV12-3/TRBV12-4
TGTGCCAGCAGTTCCGGGACTAGCATGGTCTACGAGCAGTACTTC CASSSGTSMVYEQYF TRBD2 15 . TRBJ2-7 TRBV6-5
TGTGCCAGCAGCGGAGTAGCGGGGGGGTGGGGCAATGAGCAGTTCTTC CASSGVAGGWGNEQFF TRBD2 16 few TRBJ2-1 TRBV9
TGCGCCAGCAGCTTGGCGGGGCCTAGCTCCTACGAGCAGTACTTC CASSLAGPSSYEQYF . 15 few TRBJ2-7 TRBV5-1
TGTGCCAGCAGTCACACTCGTTCCACTCTCGAGACCCAGTACTTC CASSHTRSTLETQYF . 15 few TRBJ2-5 TRBV6-5
TGCGCCAGCAGCTTGGTAGAAAGGTCGAATGAGCAGTTCTTC CASSLVERSNEQFF . 14 . TRBJ2-1 TRBV5-1
TGTGCCAGCAGTGAACTCCCAATGGGGTATGAGCAGTTCTTC CASSELPMGYEQFF . 14 few TRBJ2-1 TRBV2
TGTGCCAGCACCGCTCAGGGGGCTATCACAGATACGCAGTATTTT CASTAQGAITDTQYF TRBD1 15 . TRBJ2-3 TRBV6-1
TGTGCCAGCAGTTTCACCGGGAGGGCCTACGAGCAGTACTTC CASSFTGRAYEQYF TRBD2 14 . TRBJ2-7 TRBV12-3/TRBV12-4